This entry lists 8 T cell receptor beta chains sequenced from one sample in a study of blood T cells in healthy people across ages. A second about 7 to 11 cycle PCR used barcoded and J-beta primers. TCRdb processed the 5' RACE reads anew with MiXCR; each CDR3 protein has one entry. The sample consists of fewer than 800,000 distinct CDR3 sequences, around half of them appearing once. Material for sequencing was blood. The receptors come from a woman aged 60-75 years in good health.

The chain carries TRBV6-1 and TRBJ2-7, with 12 bases fitting TRBD2. The germline gives CDR1 MNHNS, CDR2 SASEGT. V gave up 7 bases and J gave up 1 base; unmatched junction bases: 11. CDR3 length: 17 residues. The CDR3 spells CASTGRLGLAGSYEQYF. DNA for the CDR3: TGTGCCAGCACCGGTCGCCTCGGACTAGCGGGATCCTACGAGCAGTACTTC.

Of note for this clonotype: Germline is not matched at one junction end, which may reflect a read error. The J gene is TRBJ2-4, the V gene TRBV6-1; 8 bases are shared with TRBD1. This CDR3 contains 18 residues. CDR1 MNHNS and CDR2 SASEGT come from the germline V gene. CDR3 sequence (DNA): TGTGCCAGCAGTGCGTATTTGAATGGAGGGACAGGCTTCTACGAGCAGTCCTTC. As protein: CASSAYLNGGTGFYEQSF.

The rearrangement links TRBV10-3 to TRBJ2-1; a weak D match, TRBD2 (6 bases). This CDR3 comprises 15 residues. V dropped 0 bases and J dropped 2 bases, with 8 bases sitting between them. CDR1 is ENHRY and CDR2 is SYGVKD in the germline V gene. The DNA for the CDR3 is TGTGCCATCAGTGAGTCGGCGGGGACCTACAATGAGCAGTTCTTC. It codes for CAISESAGTYNEQFF.

In this sample, this clonotype turned up a few times. This chain joins TRBV28 and TRBJ2-7; D ambiguous. This CDR3 spans 13 amino acids. Deletions cut 6 bases from V and 7 bases from J, with 16 bases between. The germline CDR1 and CDR2 sequences are MDHEN and SYDVKM. The CDR3 sequence is CASRSPQGYEQYF. The CDR3 DNA follows: TGTGCCAGCAGGTCGCCCCAAGGTTATGAGCAGTACTTC.

The CDR3 bases are TGCGCCAGCAGCCAAGAAAGGTCGGGTGGCTACACCTTC. Amino acid sequence: CASSQERSGGYTF. The chain links TRBV4-3 to TRBJ1-2; D gene ambiguous. Germline values: CDR1 LGHNA, CDR2 YSLEER. Trimming took 0 bases from V and 7 from J, leaving 9 bases between them. CDR3 length: 13 amino acids.

J is TRBJ1-1 and V is TRBV7-8; D perhaps matches TRBD1 (5 bases). This CDR3 is built from 13 residues. Per the germline V gene, CDR1 is SGHVS and CDR2 is FQNEAQ. V lost 8 bases and J lost 5, with 15 bases in between. The CDR3 reads CASSPRARTEAFF. CDR3 DNA sequence: TGTGCCAGCTCCCCCAGGGCGAGGACTGAAGCTTTCTTT. The full variable domain, in which reference TRBV7-8 and TRBJ1-1 provide the parts outside the CDR3, is GAGVSQSPRYKVAKRGQDVALRCDPISGHVSLFWYQQALGQGPEFLTYFQNEAQLDKSGLPSDRFFAERPEGSVSTLKIQRTQQEDSAVYLCASSPRARTEAFFGQGTRLTVV.

V and J are TRBV27 and TRBJ1-2, with TRBD1 matching 10 bases. Germline V gene data show CDR1 as MNHEY and CDR2 as SMNVEV (reference sequence). The length of the CDR3 is 15 residues. The ends lost 5 bases at V and 4 bases at J; junction bases unmatched: 7. The CDR3 region is CASSPKGQGTYGYTF. In DNA form, the CDR3 reads TGTGCCAGCAGTCCGAAGGGACAGGGGACCTATGGCTACACCTTC.

This clonotype was detected a few times. The chain employs TRBV20-1 and TRBJ2-3; D uncertain. V lost 5 bases and J 2 bases, leaving 14 bases between the germline ends. CDR3 length equals 14 residues. The germline V gene encodes CDR1 DFQATT and CDR2 SNEGSKA (reference sequence). CDR3 region: CSASPLTYTDTQYF. In DNA, the CDR3 is TGCAGTGCTTCTCCCCTGACATACACAGATACGCAGTATTTT.